This TCR beta chain was found in a study of blood T cell repertoires in COVID-19. Study context: Sources were T cells, B-cell-depleted T cells, or PBMCs; the material itself was cDNA or gDNA.

The trim removed 8 bases at V and 8 bases at J, leaving 5 bases unmatched. The CDR3 has 13 amino acids. Germline values: CDR1 KGHDR, CDR2 SFDVKD. Original data processing: Counts of nucleated cells, estimated from reference gene primer amplification, were obtained. Profiled with immunoSEQ multiplex PCR; TCRdb holds only in-frame clones, not every one. The V and J calls and the clone size are those of that table, but D and trimming were determined from the DNA. The sample records hundreds of thousands of clones, about four fifths being singletons. The sequencing input was peripheral blood. This TCR derives from a man at least 80 years old with acute or convalescent COVID-19. The V call is TRBV24-1, the J call TRBJ1-2; 12 positions agree with TRBD1. The CDR3 reads CATTTGTGGGYTF. DNA for the CDR3: TGTGCCACCACTACCGGGACAGGGGGCGGCTACACCTTC.